A single sample gave rise to the 29 T cell receptor beta chains below, sequenced in a study of T cell repertoires in aging, cancer and after chemotherapy. Rearranged V-D-J TRB sequences were amplified with a mixed TRB-A/B primer pool. TCRdb ran MiXCR on the multiplex PCR reads and lists one entry per CDR3 protein. The sample contains more than 7,000 distinct CDR3 sequences, about 35% of which appear only once. TCR beta rearrangements were amplified from peripheral blood genomic DNA. Material for sequencing was blood. The receptor set was obtained from a human donor in good health.

The CDR3 sequence is CASSFSGGVDQPQHF. The CDR3 DNA sequence: TGTGCCAGCAGCTTCTCAGGGGGGGTAGATCAGCCCCAGCATTTT. This sequence joins TRBV7-2 and TRBJ1-5; TRBD1 agrees at 7 bases. The length of the CDR3 is 15 residues. Germline V CDR1 and CDR2: SGHTA, FQGNSA. The V and J ends lost 3 bases and 5 bases, in that order; junction bases with no gene match: 7.

This clonotype was seen more than once but under ten times. The chain employs TRBV29-1 and TRBJ2-3; maybe TRBD2 (5 bases). CDR3 length equals 15 residues. From germline, CDR1 is SQVTM and CDR2 ANQGSEA. The germline V and J ends were trimmed by 8 bases and 2 bases, with 20 bases remaining between them. The CDR3 bases are TGCAGCCTGGCCAGGACTCCGGTCGCCACAGATACGCAGTATTTT. Protein product: CSLARTPVATDTQYF.

The chain employs TRBV6-5 and TRBJ2-3; D is perhaps TRBD1 (6 bases). Trimming left V 6 bases short and J 3 bases short, with 16 bases between. The CDR3 has 15 amino acids. Per germline, CDR1 MNHEY and CDR2 SVGAGI. The CDR3 DNA reads TGTGCCAGCAGCCCCGTACAGGGATTTACAGATACGCAGTATTTT. Its protein product is CASSPVQGFTDTQYF.

The gene calls are TRBV4-3 and TRBJ1-2; D unclear. This CDR3 has 13 amino acids. CDR1 is LGHNA, CDR2 YSLEER, per germline. V was clipped by 6 bases and J by 4 bases, with 12 bases between them. The CDR3 loop is CASSHSEIYGYTF. CDR3 in DNA: TGCGCCAGCAGTCACTCAGAAATCTATGGCTACACCTTC.

As to this clonotype: The junction departs from germline at one end; a sequencing error may be responsible. J is TRBJ2-5 and V is TRBV7-2; TRBD2 agrees at 10 bases. This CDR3 has 16 residues. Germline V gene lookup returns CDR1 SGHTA and CDR2 FQGNSA. The CDR3 bases are TGTGCCAGCAGCCTAGCGGGGGCCTACTCGGGGGAGACCCAGTACTTC. Its translation is CASSLAGAYSGETQYF.

The chain is built from TRBV7-9 and TRBJ2-4; 12 nucleotides agree with TRBD2. The CDR3 loop spans 20 amino acids. Germline CDR1 SEHNR, CDR2 FQNEAQ (reference sequence). Trimming at V came to 5 bases and at J to 1 base, leaving 15 bases not matched to a gene. CDR3 amino acids: CASSPRPLAGGQGAKNIQYF. The CDR3 DNA follows: TGTGCCAGCAGCCCGAGGCCCCTAGCGGGGGGGCAGGGGGCCAAAAACATTCAGTACTTC.

This chain connects TRBV7-2 to TRBJ2-7, with 10 bases fitting TRBD1. V gave up 8 bases and J gave up 6 bases; unmatched junction bases: 13. Germline lookup yields CDR1 SGHTA and CDR2 FQGNSA. The CDR3 length is 15 residues. This CDR3 is CASSLSRDRGSEQYF. CDR3 nucleotide sequence: TGTGCCAGCTCTCTCTCCCGGGACAGGGGCTCCGAGCAGTACTTC.

Worth noting for this clonotype: A junction end diverges from the germline sequence, so it may reflect a read error. The V and J genes are TRBV5-1 and TRBJ1-5, with a possible D match to TRBD1 (5 bases). Per germline, CDR1 SGHRS and CDR2 YFSETQ. The CDR3 totals 14 residues. The DNA of the CDR3 is TGCGCCAGCAGCCCTGGGGGATCAAAGCAGCCCCAGCTTTTT. This codes for CASSPGGSKQPQLF.

The chain has TRBV20-1 and TRBJ2-7; 11 bases align to TRBD1. Germline trimming cut 5 bases from V and 7 bases from J; bases unmatched to any gene: 4. CDR3 length: 12 amino acids. Germline CDR1 DFQATT, CDR2 SNEGSKA (reference sequence). CDR3 protein: CSAGQGAREQYF. The CDR3 DNA is TGCAGTGCTGGACAGGGGGCACGAGAGCAGTACTTC.

The CDR3 DNA follows: TGTGCCTGGATCTCTTTCATACAGGGGGCTGAAGCTTTCTTT. Its protein product is CAWISFIQGAEAFF. The chain recombines TRBV30 with TRBJ1-1, with 8 bases that match TRBD1. The germline V gene encodes CDR1 GTSNPN and CDR2 SVGIG (reference sequence). Trimming removed 4 bases from V and 6 bases from J; junction bases left unmatched: 10. This CDR3 is 14 amino acids long.

V is TRBV5-1 and J is TRBJ1-1; 9 bases are a match to TRBD1. The V and J ends lost 8 bases and 6 bases, in that order; junction bases with no gene match: 14. The CDR3 is 15 amino acids. The V gene's germline CDR1 is SGHRS and CDR2 YFSETQ. For the CDR3, the DNA is TGCGCCAGTAACCTGAGAAGGACAGGGGCTCCTGAAGCTTTCTTT. Protein sequence: CASNLRRTGAPEAFF.

The gene calls are TRBV7-9 and TRBJ1-3; D uncertain. V was clipped by 2 bases and J by 0 bases, with 14 bases between them. Germline values: CDR1 SEHNR, CDR2 FQNEAQ (reference sequence). The CDR3 runs 17 residues. CDR3 region: CASSLFATSYSGNTIYF. The CDR3 DNA reads TGTGCCAGCAGCTTATTTGCCACAAGCTACTCTGGAAACACCATATATTTT.

A word on this clonotype: Sequence at one end of the junction differs from germline and may be a read error. V usage is TRBV4-2 and J usage is TRBJ1-2; D remains ambiguous. Germline-derived CDR1 and CDR2 are LGHNA and YNFKEQ. This CDR3 is built from 13 residues. As DNA, the CDR3 is TGCGCCAGCAGCCCATACGCAAACTATGGCTACACCTTC. Protein: CASSPYANYGYTF.

The CDR3 region has the DNA TGTGCCAGTAGTAACGGATTTTCAGATACGCAGTATTTT. It specifies CASSNGFSDTQYF. This sequence joins TRBV19 and TRBJ2-3; unclear D gene. Trimming took 4 bases from V and 4 from J, leaving 9 bases between them. The CDR3 runs 13 residues. Germline-derived CDR1 and CDR2 are LNHDA and SQIVND (reference sequence).

The chain has TRBV10-3 and TRBJ2-3, with D perhaps matching TRBD2 (6 bases). There are 15 residues in the CDR3. The V gene's germline CDR1 is ENHRY and CDR2 SYGVKD. The V and J ends lost 7 bases and 3 bases respectively, with 17 bases between them. The CDR3 region has the DNA TGTGCCATCAAGGCTACTAGCTCAGGGACAGATACGCAGTATTTT. Protein sequence: CAIKATSSGTDTQYF.

This clonotype has more than one count but fewer than ten. One junction end does not reproduce the germline sequence, and a read error may be involved. The chain has TRBV4-3 and TRBJ1-2, with a possible D match to TRBD1 (6 bases). The CDR3 length is 14 residues. Germline V gives CDR1 LGHNA, CDR2 YSLEER. CDR3: CASSQEGGNYGYTF. The CDR3 DNA reads as TGTGCCAGCAGCCAAGAGGGGGGTAACTATGGCTACACCTTC.

The J gene is TRBJ2-3, the V gene TRBV20-1; 11 positions match TRBD1. This CDR3 contains 14 residues. Germline V gives CDR1 DFQATT, CDR2 SNEGSKA (reference sequence). With 5 bases clipped from V and 4 bases from J, the junction kept 5 bases outside the gene matches. DNA for the CDR3: TGCAGTGCTGGGGACAGGGGGAGATCAGATACGCAGTATTTT. Its translation: CSAGDRGRSDTQYF.

This chain links TRBV5-1 with TRBJ1-5, with TRBD1 as a possible D gene (5 bases). Trimming cost V 3 bases and J 2 bases, with 15 bases left between them. Germline CDR1 and CDR2: SGHRS and YFSETQ. The CDR3 spans 16 residues. The CDR3 protein is CASSSGPRDGNQPQHF. Written as DNA, the CDR3 is TGCGCCAGCAGCTCGGGGCCCAGGGACGGCAATCAGCCCCAGCATTTT.

The genes are TRBV6-1 and TRBJ2-4; the D is unclear. The germline V gene has CDR1 MNHNS and CDR2 SASEGT. There are 13 residues in the CDR3. V was shortened by 5 bases and J by 4 bases, with 9 bases between the two germline ends. In DNA, the CDR3 is TGTGCCAGCAGTTTCGGCCTTAAAAACATTCAGTACTTC. Protein sequence: CASSFGLKNIQYF.

In this sample, this clonotype turned up a few times. This chain connects TRBV5-5 to TRBJ1-2; D ambiguous. Per germline, CDR1 SGHKS and CDR2 YYEKEE (reference sequence). This CDR3 region has 11 residues. V was clipped by 2 bases and J by 5 bases, with 4 bases between them. CDR3 bases: TGTGCCAGCAGCTTAAATTATGGCTACACCTTC. The encoded protein is CASSLNYGYTF.

This clonotype was counted between two and nine times. The V call is TRBV20-1, the J call TRBJ1-2; D call uncertain. Germline V gene data show CDR1 as DFQATT and CDR2 as SNEGSKA (reference sequence). V lost 0 bases, J lost 4 bases, and 15 bases lay in between. The CDR3 length is 15 residues. The CDR3 reads CSAREKGQDPYGYTF. CDR3 DNA sequence: TGCAGTGCTAGAGAGAAGGGCCAGGACCCCTATGGCTACACCTTC.

This clonotype was counted a few times. The gene calls are TRBV12-3 or TRBV12-4 and TRBJ2-1; D unclear. This CDR3 contains 17 residues. Deletions cut 5 bases from V and 7 bases from J, with 24 bases between. The chain's CDR3 is CASSPLPPFLGSNEQFF. The DNA of the CDR3 is TGTGCCAGCAGTCCCCTACCTCCTTTTTTAGGGTCGAATGAGCAGTTCTTC.

V gene TRBV7-9 combines with J gene TRBJ1-5; D is unresolved. Germline CDR1 and CDR2: SEHNR and FQNEAQ (reference sequence). Trimming stripped 5 bases from V and 7 bases from J, with 12 bases between. The CDR3 contains 13 residues. The CDR3 DNA reads TGTGCCAGCAGCCCCTACGGAGGCCAGCCCCAGCATTTT. Protein sequence: CASSPYGGQPQHF.

This clonotype is categorized as medium-sized. The rearrangement uses TRBV29-1 and TRBJ1-3; TRBD1 matches 7 bases. The CDR3 runs to 15 residues. The V and J ends lost 7 bases and 8 bases, in that order; junction bases with no gene match: 17. Germline lookup yields CDR1 SQVTM and CDR2 ANQGSEA. DNA for the CDR3: TGCAGCGCCAGCGGGACAGCCAGAGACGGACACACCATATATTTT. Translating it yields CSASGTARDGHTIYF.

This clonotype showed up just a few times. The chain has TRBV6-5 and TRBJ2-5; TRBD2 is a possible D gene (6 bases). CDR3 length equals 14 residues. Germline CDR1 MNHEY, CDR2 SVGAGI. The V and J ends lost 5 bases and 2 bases respectively, with 12 bases between them. In DNA, the CDR3 is TGTGCCAGCAGTATAGGGGAGGATCAAGAGACCCAGTACTTC. It is translated as CASSIGEDQETQYF.

The chain combines TRBV11-2 with TRBJ2-1, with D possibly being TRBD1 (5 bases). The CDR3 sequence is 14 residues long. The ends were cut back, 2 bases at V and 6 bases at J, with 11 bases in the middle. The germline V gene has CDR1 SGHAT and CDR2 FQNNGV. The CDR3 loop is CASSLRAGRNEQFF. DNA of the CDR3: TGTGCCAGCAGCTTAAGGGCAGGGCGCAATGAGCAGTTCTTC.

This clonotype was seen more than once but under ten times. The CDR3 nucleotides read TGTGCCAGCAGTCTACCCGTAACAGGGTCTTATAGCAATCAGCCCCAGCATTTT. It codes for CASSLPVTGSYSNQPQHF. The rearrangement links TRBV12-3 or TRBV12-4 to TRBJ1-5; the D gene is possibly TRBD1 (6 bases). CDR3 size: 18 residues. V was trimmed by 5 bases and J by 0 bases, leaving 20 bases between them.

This clonotype has just a few counts. The rearrangement uses TRBV6-2 or TRBV6-3 and TRBJ2-3; 7 bases align to TRBD2. Trimming cost V 0 bases and J 2 bases; bases outside gene matches: 8. This CDR3 region has 17 residues. Germline V CDR1 and CDR2: MNHEY, SVGEGT. For the CDR3, the DNA is TGTGCCAGCAGTTACTCGGTCGAGCGGGGCCCCACAGATACGCAGTATTTT. Its protein product is CASSYSVERGPTDTQYF.

The chain employs TRBV12-3 or TRBV12-4 and TRBJ1-5; maybe TRBD1 (6 bases). This CDR3 contains 16 residues. Trimming took off 6 bases at V and 6 bases at J, with 21 bases between the two ends. This CDR3 reads CASSPGGGRGRQPQHF. CDR3 bases: TGTGCCAGCAGCCCTGGGGGGGGGCGCGGCCGTCAGCCCCAGCATTTT.